This TCR beta chain was found in a study of cytomegalovirus exposure and HLA in healthy donors. The wider study: Within an early data release were around 87 million unique TCRs drawn from HLA-typed donors.

When sampled, the donors appeared nominally healthy, though they likely had unrecorded immune exposures. The CDR3 is 14 residues long. V was trimmed by 0 bases and J by 3 bases, leaving 7 bases between them. Germline loops: CDR1 SGHRS, CDR2 YFSETQ. A multiplex PCR was run with 60 Vbeta primers and 13 Jbeta primers. Generated by immunoSEQ multiplex PCR, the TCRdb table keeps only in-frame clones and is missing some. The sample records 100,000 to 150,000 clones, about 85% being singletons. Input material: PBMCs. This chain joins TRBV5-1 and TRBJ2-4; tentative D call: TRBD2 (5 bases). The clonotype originates from a boy younger than 18 in good health and CMV-seronegative. The CDR3 sequence: CASSLGGYKNIQYF. The CDR3 DNA reads as TGCGCCAGCAGCTTGGGAGGGTACAAAAACATTCAGTACTTC.